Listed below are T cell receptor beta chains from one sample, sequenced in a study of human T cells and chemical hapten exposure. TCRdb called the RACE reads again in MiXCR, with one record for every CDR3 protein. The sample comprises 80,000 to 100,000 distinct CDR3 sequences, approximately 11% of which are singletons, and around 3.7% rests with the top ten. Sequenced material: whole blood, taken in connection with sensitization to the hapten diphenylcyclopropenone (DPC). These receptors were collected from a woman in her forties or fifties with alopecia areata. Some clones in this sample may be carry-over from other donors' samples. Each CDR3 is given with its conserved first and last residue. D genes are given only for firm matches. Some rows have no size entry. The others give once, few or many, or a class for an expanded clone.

CDR3 DNA: TGCAGTGCTAGAGATTTGGGGGGAGGCTATGGCTACACCTTC
CDR3 protein: CSARDLGGGYGYTF
V gene: TRBV20-1
clone size: many
D gene: NA
J gene: TRBJ1-2

CDR3 DNA: TGTGCCAGCAGATCAAGGGGGGACACGACTGCCCCTGAAGCTTTCTTT
CDR3 protein: CASRSRGDTTAPEAFF
V gene: TRBV5-5
clone size: many
D gene: NA
J gene: TRBJ1-1

CDR3 DNA: TGCAGTGCTAGAGGCGGGAACACAGATACGCAGTATTTT
CDR3 protein: CSARGGNTDTQYF
V gene: TRBV20-1
clone size: many
D gene: NA
J gene: TRBJ2-3

CDR3 DNA: TGTGCCAGTAGTAAAGGGACTAGCGGGACTAACACCGGGGAGCTGTTTTTT
CDR3 protein: CASSKGTSGTNTGELFF
V gene: TRBV19
clone size: NA
D gene: TRBD2
J gene: TRBJ2-2

CDR3 DNA: TGTGCCAGCAGGGCTCGCGGAGCGGGCACCGGGGAGCTGTTTTTT
CDR3 protein: CASRARGAGTGELFF
V gene: TRBV7-3
clone size: NA
D gene: NA
J gene: TRBJ2-2

CDR3 DNA: TGTGCCAGCAGCTTCATGGGGAACACTGAAGCTTTCTTT
CDR3 protein: CASSFMGNTEAFF
V gene: TRBV12-3/TRBV12-4
clone size: NA
D gene: NA
J gene: TRBJ1-1

CDR3 DNA: TGTGCCAGCAGCCCCGGGACAGCCAAAAACATTCAGTACTTC
CDR3 protein: CASSPGTAKNIQYF
V gene: TRBV7-9
clone size: many
D gene: NA
J gene: TRBJ2-4

CDR3 DNA: TGTGCCAGCAGCCAAGATATGGCAACGACCAACTATGGCTACACCTTC
CDR3 protein: CASSQDMATTNYGYTF
V gene: TRBV3-1
clone size: few
D gene: NA
J gene: TRBJ1-2

CDR3 DNA: TGTGCCAGCAGCGACAGGGCAGATACGCAGTATTTT
CDR3 protein: CASSDRADTQYF
V gene: TRBV6-6
clone size: NA
D gene: TRBD1
J gene: TRBJ2-3

CDR3 DNA: TGCAGCGTTGGGATACGGGAGGGCCGGGATACGCAGTATTTT
CDR3 protein: CSVGIREGRDTQYF
V gene: TRBV29-1
clone size: many
D gene: TRBD2
J gene: TRBJ2-3

CDR3 DNA: TGCAGCGTTGGCGACAGACTGGGGGCCAACGTCCTGACTTTC
CDR3 protein: CSVGDRLGANVLTF
V gene: TRBV29-1
clone size: NA
D gene: NA
J gene: TRBJ2-6

CDR3 DNA: TGTGCCATCAGTGAGGGACTAGCGGGAGGTCGTTCCACAGATACGCAGTATTTT
CDR3 protein: CAISEGLAGGRSTDTQYF
V gene: TRBV10-3
clone size: few
D gene: TRBD2
J gene: TRBJ2-3

CDR3 DNA: TGTGCCAGCAGTTCGGGTCCCTCGTCGCAGTATTTT
CDR3 protein: CASSSGPSSQYF
V gene: TRBV6-6
clone size: many
D gene: NA
J gene: TRBJ2-3

CDR3 DNA: TGTGCCAGCAGTTTATACGCTAGAGGGTACGAGCAGTACTTC
CDR3 protein: CASSLYARGYEQYF
V gene: TRBV28
clone size: many
D gene: NA
J gene: TRBJ2-7

CDR3 DNA: TGCAGCGCTGACAGGGGCTGGAAGACCCAGTACTTC
CDR3 protein: CSADRGWKTQYF
V gene: TRBV29-1
clone size: few
D gene: TRBD1
J gene: TRBJ2-5

CDR3 DNA: TGCGCCAGCAGACAGGGAACAGATACGCAGTATTTT
CDR3 protein: CASRQGTDTQYF
V gene: TRBV5-1
clone size: many
D gene: NA
J gene: TRBJ2-3

CDR3 DNA: TGTGCCAGCAGCGCATACCTCTCTGGGGCCAACGTCCTGACTTTC
CDR3 protein: CASSAYLSGANVLTF
V gene: TRBV9
clone size: many
D gene: NA
J gene: TRBJ2-6

CDR3 DNA: TGTGCCAGCAGTCCTCCCGTGGGCTACAATGAGCAGTTCTTC
CDR3 protein: CASSPPVGYNEQFF
V gene: TRBV28
clone size: NA
D gene: NA
J gene: TRBJ2-1

CDR3 DNA: TGCGCCAGCAGCCAAGTTACTAGCGGGACGTCGAACACCGGGGAGCTGTTTTTT
CDR3 protein: CASSQVTSGTSNTGELFF
V gene: TRBV4-3
clone size: NA
D gene: TRBD2
J gene: TRBJ2-2

CDR3 DNA: TGTGCCAGCAGTTTCTCCCACAATCGGCCGTCTGGGGCCAACGTCCTGACTTTC
CDR3 protein: CASSFSHNRPSGANVLTF
V gene: TRBV28
clone size: few
D gene: NA
J gene: TRBJ2-6

CDR3 DNA: TGCAGCGTTGGGCCAGGGGGAAGGGAAACTGAAGCTTTCTTT
CDR3 protein: CSVGPGGRETEAFF
V gene: TRBV29-1
clone size: many
D gene: TRBD1
J gene: TRBJ1-1

CDR3 DNA: TGCGCCAGCAGCGCCAAGAACACCGGGGAGCTGTTTTTT
CDR3 protein: CASSAKNTGELFF
V gene: TRBV5-1
clone size: NA
D gene: NA
J gene: TRBJ2-2

CDR3 DNA: TGCAGCGCCTTGACAGTGGGCACTGAAGCTTTCTTT
CDR3 protein: CSALTVGTEAFF
V gene: TRBV29-1
clone size: many
D gene: NA
J gene: TRBJ1-1

CDR3 DNA: TGCGCCAGCGACGCGTCTAGCGGGACCATGGAGCAGTTCTTC
CDR3 protein: CASDASSGTMEQFF
V gene: TRBV10-2
clone size: NA
D gene: TRBD2
J gene: TRBJ2-1

CDR3 DNA: TGTGCCAGCAGCTTAAGCACAGATACGCAGTATTTT
CDR3 protein: CASSLSTDTQYF
V gene: TRBV5-1
clone size: many
D gene: NA
J gene: TRBJ2-3

CDR3 DNA: TGTGCCAGCACCAAGACAGGGTGGAATCAGCCCCAGCATTTT
CDR3 protein: CASTKTGWNQPQHF
V gene: TRBV6-1
clone size: few
D gene: TRBD1
J gene: TRBJ1-5

CDR3 DNA: TGCGCCAGCAGCCAAGGACAGGGGAAGCAGTATTTT
CDR3 protein: CASSQGQGKQYF
V gene: TRBV4-3
clone size: few
D gene: TRBD1
J gene: TRBJ2-3

CDR3 DNA: TGTGCCAGCAGTGAGGTAGAGAGCGGGAAGCAGTTCTTC
CDR3 protein: CASSEVESGKQFF
V gene: TRBV25-1
clone size: many
D gene: TRBD2
J gene: TRBJ2-1

CDR3 DNA: TGTGCCAGCAGCCTGGTGGGAGGACTAGTAAACGAGCAGTACTTC
CDR3 protein: CASSLVGGLVNEQYF
V gene: TRBV11-2
clone size: NA
D gene: TRBD2
J gene: TRBJ2-7

CDR3 DNA: TGTGCCACCAGTGAACCAGCGGGAGGGACCTACAATGAGCAGTTCTTC
CDR3 protein: CATSEPAGGTYNEQFF
V gene: TRBV24-1
clone size: few
D gene: TRBD2
J gene: TRBJ2-1

CDR3 DNA: TGCAGCGTGGGAGACAGGCTCAACACCGGGGAGCTGTTTTTT
CDR3 protein: CSVGDRLNTGELFF
V gene: TRBV29-1
clone size: many
D gene: NA
J gene: TRBJ2-2

CDR3 DNA: TGCAGCGTTGAGGACAGGGGTAAACGGGTCTATGGCTACACCTTC
CDR3 protein: CSVEDRGKRVYGYTF
V gene: TRBV29-1
clone size: NA
D gene: TRBD1
J gene: TRBJ1-2

CDR3 DNA: TGTGCCAGCAGTGAACTGGGCTCCTACGAGCAGTACTTC
CDR3 protein: CASSELGSYEQYF
V gene: TRBV25-1
clone size: few
D gene: NA
J gene: TRBJ2-7

CDR3 DNA: TGTGCCAGCAGCCCTTGGGCCGGGGAGCTGTTTTTT
CDR3 protein: CASSPWAGELFF
V gene: TRBV4-2
clone size: NA
D gene: NA
J gene: TRBJ2-2

CDR3 DNA: TGTGCCAGCAGCTTATCAGAGACTAGCGGATACAATGAGCAGTTCTTC
CDR3 protein: CASSLSETSGYNEQFF
V gene: TRBV11-3
clone size: many
D gene: TRBD2
J gene: TRBJ2-1

CDR3 DNA: TGCAGTGCTAGGGTGGGACAGGGACCCCAACAGCCCCAGCATTTT
CDR3 protein: CSARVGQGPQQPQHF
V gene: TRBV20-1
clone size: NA
D gene: TRBD1
J gene: TRBJ1-5

CDR3 DNA: TGTGCCAGCAGTTTCAGGGGAGGCGCAAACATTCAGTACTTC
CDR3 protein: CASSFRGGANIQYF
V gene: TRBV28
clone size: few
D gene: NA
J gene: TRBJ2-4

CDR3 DNA: TGTGCCAGCAGCCTAACGTCCGGCCCGAACACTGAAGCTTTCTTT
CDR3 protein: CASSLTSGPNTEAFF
V gene: TRBV5-5
clone size: many
D gene: NA
J gene: TRBJ1-1

CDR3 DNA: TGTGCCAGCAGTTACCCGGGACTAGCGGGCCACACAGATACGCAGTATTTT
CDR3 protein: CASSYPGLAGHTDTQYF
V gene: TRBV6-2/TRBV6-3
clone size: few
D gene: TRBD2
J gene: TRBJ2-3

CDR3 DNA: TGCAGCGTAGGGGGACTAGCGGGAGCGATGAAGTCCTACGAGCAGTACTTC
CDR3 protein: CSVGGLAGAMKSYEQYF
V gene: TRBV29-1
clone size: few
D gene: TRBD2
J gene: TRBJ2-7

CDR3 DNA: TGTGCCAGCAGTGTTAGCCAAGAGACCCAGTACTTC
CDR3 protein: CASSVSQETQYF
V gene: TRBV6-1
clone size: few
D gene: NA
J gene: TRBJ2-5

CDR3 DNA: TGTGCCAGCAGCCGTTTGGCGAGGGGCAATCAGCCCCAGCATTTT
CDR3 protein: CASSRLARGNQPQHF
V gene: TRBV12-3/TRBV12-4
clone size: NA
D gene: NA
J gene: TRBJ1-5